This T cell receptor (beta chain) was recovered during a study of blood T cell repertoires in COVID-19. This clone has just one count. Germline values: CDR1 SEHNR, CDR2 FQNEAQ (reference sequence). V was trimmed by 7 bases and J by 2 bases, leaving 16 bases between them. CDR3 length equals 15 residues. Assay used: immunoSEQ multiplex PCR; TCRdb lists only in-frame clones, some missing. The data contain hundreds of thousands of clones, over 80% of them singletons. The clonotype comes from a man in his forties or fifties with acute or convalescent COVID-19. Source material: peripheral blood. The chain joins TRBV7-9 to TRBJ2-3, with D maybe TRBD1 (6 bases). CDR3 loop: CASTVLYRATDTQYF. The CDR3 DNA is TGTGCCAGCACCGTCCTCTACAGGGCCACAGATACGCAGTATTTT.